Listed here is a single T cell receptor beta chain. Antigen unknown. These data originate in a study of T cell clones after liver transplantation. Whole-study context: In this trial, immunosuppression withdrawal was attempted within 2 years of liver transplant. Overall study findings and caveats: Compared with third party-reactive sequences, donor-reactive ones declined more, independent of withdrawal success.

The V end lost 2 bases, the J end lost 0 bases, and 13 bases lay between the germline ends. Germline V gene sequence: CDR1 MNHEY, CDR2 SVGAGI. The length of the CDR3 is 16 residues. The assay was immunoSEQ multiplex PCR, and TCRdb's table has in-frame clones only and misses some. This table holds around 100,000 clones, 80% to 85% found once. The chain joins TRBV6-5 to TRBJ2-5; tentative D call: TRBD2 (6 bases). The clonotype was recovered from a human donor who received a liver transplant. The sample consisted of CD4+ T cells from blood, taken before liver transplant. CDR3 DNA sequence: TGTGCCAGCAGTTACGGGAGGTGGCGGTACCAAGAGACCCAGTACTTC. Translating gives CASSYGRWRYQETQYF.